This T cell receptor (beta chain) originates from a study of blood T cell repertoires in COVID-19. Study as a whole: From the United States, Italy and Spain came samples of acute and convalescent COVID-19. In each case, the material was cDNA or gDNA derived from T cells, B-cell-depleted T cells, or PBMCs.

The age range of participants was roughly 18 to 90 years, with residence in about two dozen US areas. Cohort assignment relied on participant-reported clinical history. Trimming cost V 6 bases and J 0 bases, with 12 bases left between them. CDR1 LNHDA and CDR2 SQIVND come from the germline V gene (reference sequence). The CDR3 is 15 amino acids. Only in-frame clones appear in the TCRdb table, and some are missing; sequencing was by immunoSEQ multiplex PCR. The sample carries about 280,000 clones, around 90% recorded once. The TCR originated in a man aged 40-49 years who had been exposed to COVID-19. Specimen: PBMCs or T cells enriched from blood (not recorded which). The gene calls are TRBV19 and TRBJ2-4; a weak D match, TRBD2 (6 bases). This CDR3 reads CASRGGNLAKNIQYF. DNA of the CDR3: TGTGCCAGTAGGGGAGGAAATCTAGCCAAAAACATTCAGTACTTC.